There are a few counts of the clone carrying this TCR beta chain. Here immunoSEQ multiplex PCR was the method, and the copy in TCRdb shows in-frame clones only, minus some. The profile shows 90,000 to 120,000 clones, roughly 87% of them singletons. These data originate in a study of T cell responses to AZD1222 COVID-19 vaccine. CDR1 and CDR2 (germline): MNHEY, SVGAGI. This CDR3 contains 15 residues. With 4 bases clipped from V and 3 bases from J, the junction kept 3 bases outside the gene matches. The sequence was collected from an adult in good health. Sequencing was performed on peripheral blood, taken on day 0 of AZD1222 vaccination. The chain is built from TRBV6-5 and TRBJ2-2; 9 nucleotides agree with TRBD1. In DNA, the CDR3 is TGTGCCAGCAGTTCCGGACAGGGGCACACCGGGGAGCTGTTTTTT. It encodes CASSSGQGHTGELFF.